This T cell receptor (beta chain) comes out of a study of glioma-infiltrating T cells after dendritic cell vaccination (dated by TCRdb to 2016 to 2017). About the study as a whole: The cohort included 15 or so glioblastoma patients drawn from Phase I and II dendritic cell vaccination trials, of whom 9 were newly diagnosed and 6 had recurrent disease. Patients received autologous tumor lysate-pulsed dendritic cell vaccination between the early 2000s and the early 2010s. Deep sequencing of TCR beta CDR3 regions was used to quantify tumor-infiltrating lymphocyte content and compare tumor and blood repertoires in dendritic cell-vaccinated glioblastoma patients. The vaccine was prepared from monocyte-derived dendritic cells that were cultured for 6 to 7 days with IL-4 and GM-CSF and then pulsed overnight with autologous tumor lysate. TCR sequencing metrics, including TIL content and tumor-blood repertoire overlap, were correlated with survival after dendritic cell vaccination. Each patient got three intradermal injections of the dendritic cell vaccine, spaced at biweekly intervals, in the arm below the axilla. Summary of the overall study and its limitations: After dendritic cell vaccination, a higher estimated pretreatment TIL content predicted longer time to progression and longer overall survival. The cohort was small and heterogeneous, with few patients having full blood and tumor sets and even fewer initial-recurrent tumor pairs. The response model built on TCR overlap across three groups was characterized as speculative, with prospective validation still needed. No direct relationship between TCR clonality and survival was found, suggesting that a diverse polyclonal response may matter.

TCRB CDR3 regions were amplified from roughly 1.8 ug genomic DNA, or all available DNA if less, using the immunoSEQ assay. Multiplex PCR used 60 forward primers for TCR V beta segments and 13 reverse primers for J beta segments. To estimate the number of reads per starting template, synthetic control templates were added to each sample at limiting dilution. Sequencing produced 87 bp reads on the Illumina HiSeq System. As for the authors' bioinformatics: To remove PCR and sequencing errors, closely related sequences were merged with a nearest neighbor algorithm. TCR overlap was measured as the percentage of unique tumor TCR beta sequences that were also present in the peripheral blood of the same patient. Drawn from immuneACCESS, this table holds only the in-frame rearrangements with V and J called that TCRdb kept. Clones are partly lost; checked studies trace under half to an unresolved V gene and leave the rest unexplained. V and J calls plus clone size are reproduced from that table; the DNA served to infer D and trimming. The table for this sample lists 90,000 to 140,000 clones; around 91% of them were counted only once. The ten largest clones represent 2.7% of the sample.

The meaning of the sample's time point label: after dendritic cell vaccination, including at tumor progression/relapse. Patients were selected on the basis of adequate residual fresh-frozen tumor tissue and more than two years of available survival data. Molecular status otherwise varied across the glioblastoma patients, but none of them carried an isocitrate dehydrogenase mutation. PBMC were collected before vaccination, two weeks after the third vaccination, and at tumor progression when it occurred. The Qiagen DNeasy Blood extraction Kit was used for extraction of genomic DNA. In the germline V gene, CDR1 corresponds to SGHRS and CDR2 to YFSETQ. From the cysteine up to the phenylalanine, the CDR3 has a length of 14 residues. Just CDR3 DNA is preserved here, 42 bases in frame from base 1. A distance of 11 bases separates the germline ends of V and J, which lose 2 bases and 3 bases respectively.

As to this clone: It lacks a known antigen. No base quality information exists; no much larger clone differs at one position.

Sequenced material: blood, taken after dendritic cell vaccination. The TCR originated in a human donor with glioblastoma. The sequence joins TRBV5-1 to TRBJ1-1; the D gene remains uncertain. The sequenced DNA is TGCGCCAGCAGCTTATCCGGGGTCGACACTGAAGCTTTCTTT. It specifies CASSLSGVDTEAFF.